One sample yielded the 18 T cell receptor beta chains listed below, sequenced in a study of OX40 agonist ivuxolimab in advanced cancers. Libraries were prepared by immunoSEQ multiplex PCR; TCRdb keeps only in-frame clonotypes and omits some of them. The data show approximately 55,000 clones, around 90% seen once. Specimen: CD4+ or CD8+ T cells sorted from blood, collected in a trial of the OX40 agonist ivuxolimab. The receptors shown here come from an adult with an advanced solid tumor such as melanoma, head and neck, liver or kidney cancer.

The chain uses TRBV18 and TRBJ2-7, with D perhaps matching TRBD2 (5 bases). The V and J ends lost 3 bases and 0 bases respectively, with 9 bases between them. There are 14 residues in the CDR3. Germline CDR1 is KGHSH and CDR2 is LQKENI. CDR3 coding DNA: TGTGCCAGCTCACCGCGGGCCGCCTCCTACGAGCAGTACTTC. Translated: CASSPRAASYEQYF. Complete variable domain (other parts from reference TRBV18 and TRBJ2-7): NAGVMQNPRHLVRRRGQEARLRCSPMKGHSHVYWYRQLPEEGLKFMVYLQKENIIDESGMPKERFSAEFPKEGPSILRIQQVVRGDSAAYFCASSPRAASYEQYFGPGTRLTVT.

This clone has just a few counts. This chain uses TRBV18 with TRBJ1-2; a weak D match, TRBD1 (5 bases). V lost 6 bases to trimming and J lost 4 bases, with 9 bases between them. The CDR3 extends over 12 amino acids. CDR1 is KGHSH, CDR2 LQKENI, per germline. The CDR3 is CASSDSPYGYTF. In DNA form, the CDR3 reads TGTGCCAGCTCCGACAGCCCCTATGGCTACACCTTC.

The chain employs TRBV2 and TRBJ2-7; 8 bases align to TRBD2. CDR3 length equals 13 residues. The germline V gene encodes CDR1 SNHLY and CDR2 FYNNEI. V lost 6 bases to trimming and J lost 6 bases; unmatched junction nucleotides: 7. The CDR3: CASSARLAREQYF. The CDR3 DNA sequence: TGTGCCAGCAGCGCCAGACTAGCGCGCGAGCAGTACTTC.

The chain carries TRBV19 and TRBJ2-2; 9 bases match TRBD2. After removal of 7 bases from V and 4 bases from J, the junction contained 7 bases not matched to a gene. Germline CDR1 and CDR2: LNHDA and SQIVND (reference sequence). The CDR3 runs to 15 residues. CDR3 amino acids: CASIVSGRITGELFF. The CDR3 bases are TGTGCCAGTATTGTTAGCGGGAGAATCACCGGGGAGCTGTTTTTT. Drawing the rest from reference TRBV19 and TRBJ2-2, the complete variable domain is DGGITQSPKYLFRKEGQNVTLSCEQNLNHDAMYWYRQDPGQGLRLIYYSQIVNDFQKGDIAEGYSVSREKKESFPLTVTSAQKNPTAFYLCASIVSGRITGELFFGEGSRLTVL.

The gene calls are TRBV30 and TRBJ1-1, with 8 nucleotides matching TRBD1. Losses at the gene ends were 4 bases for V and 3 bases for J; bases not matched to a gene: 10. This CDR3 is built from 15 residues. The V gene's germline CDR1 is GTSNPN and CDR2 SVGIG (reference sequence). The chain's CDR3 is CAWIGMTGAYTEAFF. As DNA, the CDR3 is TGTGCCTGGATAGGGATGACAGGGGCCTACACTGAAGCTTTCTTT.

The CDR3 loop reads CAISESQRESSYNEQFF. The CDR3 DNA sequence: TGTGCCATCAGTGAGTCGCAGCGCGAGAGCTCCTACAATGAGCAGTTCTTC. The J gene is TRBJ2-1, the V gene TRBV10-3, with D unclear. With 0 bases removed from V and 0 bases from J, the gap between germline ends came to 12 bases. The V gene's germline CDR1 is ENHRY and CDR2 SYGVKD. This CDR3 spans 17 amino acids.

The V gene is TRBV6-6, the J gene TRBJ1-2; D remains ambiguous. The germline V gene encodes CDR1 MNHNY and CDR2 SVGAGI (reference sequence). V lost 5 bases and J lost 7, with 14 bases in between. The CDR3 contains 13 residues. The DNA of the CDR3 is TGTGCCAGCAGTGACGCACGGGCTCCTGGCTACACCTTC. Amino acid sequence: CASSDARAPGYTF.

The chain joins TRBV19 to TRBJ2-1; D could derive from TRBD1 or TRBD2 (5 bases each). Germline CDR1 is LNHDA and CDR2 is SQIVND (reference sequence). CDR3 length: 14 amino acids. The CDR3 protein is CATNRDPTRNEQFF. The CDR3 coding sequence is TGTGCTACAAACCGGGACCCCACACGGAATGAGCAGTTCTTC.

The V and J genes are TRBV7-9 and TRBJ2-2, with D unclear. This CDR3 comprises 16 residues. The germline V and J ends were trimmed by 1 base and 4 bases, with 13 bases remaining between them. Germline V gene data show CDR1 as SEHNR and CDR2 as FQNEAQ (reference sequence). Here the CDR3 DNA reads TGTGCCAGCAGCTTAGGGGTTAGCTTAATCACCGGGGAGCTGTTTTTT. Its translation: CASSLGVSLITGELFF.

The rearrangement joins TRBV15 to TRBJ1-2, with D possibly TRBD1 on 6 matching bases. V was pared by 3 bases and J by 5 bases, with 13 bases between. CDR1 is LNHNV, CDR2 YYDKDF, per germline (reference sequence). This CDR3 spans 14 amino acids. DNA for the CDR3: TGTGCCACCAGCAGTGGCGGGACACTTTATGGCTACACCTTC. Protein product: CATSSGGTLYGYTF.

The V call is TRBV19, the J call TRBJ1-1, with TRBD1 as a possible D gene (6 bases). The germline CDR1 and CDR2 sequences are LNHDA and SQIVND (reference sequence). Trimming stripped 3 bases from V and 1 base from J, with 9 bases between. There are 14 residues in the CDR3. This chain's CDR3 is CASSMGTPNTEAFF. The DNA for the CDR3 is TGTGCCAGTAGTATGGGGACACCGAACACTGAAGCTTTCTTT.

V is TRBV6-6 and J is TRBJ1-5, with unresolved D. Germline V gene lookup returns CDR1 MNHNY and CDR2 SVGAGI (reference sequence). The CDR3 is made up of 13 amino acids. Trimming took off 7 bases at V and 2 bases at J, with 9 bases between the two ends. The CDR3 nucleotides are TGTGCCAGCATCTCGGGCCGCAATCAGCCCCAGCATTTT. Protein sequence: CASISGRNQPQHF.

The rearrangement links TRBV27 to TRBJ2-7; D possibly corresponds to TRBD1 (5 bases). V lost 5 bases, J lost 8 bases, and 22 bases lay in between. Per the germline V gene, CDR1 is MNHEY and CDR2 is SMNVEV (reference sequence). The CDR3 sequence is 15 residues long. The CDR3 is CASSIALQALGKQYF. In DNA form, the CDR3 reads TGTGCCAGCAGTATCGCCCTACAGGCCCTGGGGAAGCAGTACTTC.

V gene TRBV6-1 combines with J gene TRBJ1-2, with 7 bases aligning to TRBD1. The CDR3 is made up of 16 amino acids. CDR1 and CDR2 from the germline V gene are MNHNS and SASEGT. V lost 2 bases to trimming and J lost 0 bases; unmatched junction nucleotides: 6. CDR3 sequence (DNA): TGTGCCAGCAGTGAAAGGGCAGGGACAGCTAACTATGGCTACACCTTC. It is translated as CASSERAGTANYGYTF.

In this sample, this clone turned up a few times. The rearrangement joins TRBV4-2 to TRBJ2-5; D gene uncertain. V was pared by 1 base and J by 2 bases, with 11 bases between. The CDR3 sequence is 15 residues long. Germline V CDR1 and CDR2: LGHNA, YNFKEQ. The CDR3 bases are TGTGCCAGCAGCCAAGGCCGAGTTGGGCAAGAGACCCAGTACTTC. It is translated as CASSQGRVGQETQYF.

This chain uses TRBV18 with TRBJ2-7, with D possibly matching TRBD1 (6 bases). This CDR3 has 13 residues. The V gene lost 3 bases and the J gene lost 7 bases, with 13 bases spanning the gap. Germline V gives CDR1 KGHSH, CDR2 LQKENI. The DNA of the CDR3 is TGTGCCAGCTCACCTCGGACAGTTTCTGAGCAGTACTTC. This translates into CASSPRTVSEQYF.

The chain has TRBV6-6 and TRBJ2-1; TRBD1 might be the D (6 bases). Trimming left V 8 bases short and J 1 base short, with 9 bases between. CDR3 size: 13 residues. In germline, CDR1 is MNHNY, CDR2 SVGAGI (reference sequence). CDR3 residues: CASGGSSYNEQFF. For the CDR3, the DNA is TGTGCCAGCGGGGGCAGTTCCTACAATGAGCAGTTCTTC.

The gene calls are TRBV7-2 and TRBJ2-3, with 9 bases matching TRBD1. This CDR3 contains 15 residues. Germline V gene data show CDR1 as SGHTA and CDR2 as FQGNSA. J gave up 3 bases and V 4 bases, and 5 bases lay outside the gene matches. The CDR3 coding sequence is TGTGCCAGCAGCTCACAGGGGGCAGGGACAGATACGCAGTATTTT. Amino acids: CASSSQGAGTDTQYF.